The rows below give T cell receptor beta chains drawn from one sample of a study of blood T cell repertoires in COVID-19. TCRdb keeps only in-frame clones here, not all; method: immunoSEQ multiplex PCR. The sample shows 400,000 to 550,000 clones, nearly 90% of them seen only once. Sequenced material: PBMCs or T cells enriched from blood (not recorded which). Receptors were obtained from a woman under 30 with acute COVID-19. CDR3s include the opening cysteine and the closing phenylalanine or tryptophan. The D gene is left open where the match is weak. The size entry is marked missing in some rows and otherwise reads once, few, many or a size class.

>TRBJ2-7|TRBV6-1|15|NA|TRBD1
CASSEGQGAPYEQYF
TGTGCCAGCAGTGAGGGACAGGGGGCTCCCTACGAGCAGTACTTC
>TRBJ2-7|TRBV28|14|NA|NA
CASSFQTVSVEQYF
TGTGCCAGCAGTTTTCAGACAGTTTCCGTCGAGCAGTACTTC
>TRBJ1-1|TRBV19|15|NA|NA
CASTVTRVSATEAFF
TGTGCCAGTACCGTAACTCGGGTCTCGGCCACTGAAGCTTTCTTT
>TRBJ1-4|TRBV6-2/TRBV6-3|16|NA|NA
CASSYASKGYGEKLFF
TGTGCCAGCAGTTACGCGTCAAAGGGGTATGGTGAAAAACTGTTTTTT
>TRBJ1-3|TRBV28|14|NA|NA
CASTPGDSGNTIYF
TGTGCCAGCACCCCGGGGGACTCTGGAAACACCATATATTTT
>TRBJ1-6|TRBV19|15|once|NA
CASSILQRGDSPLHF
TGTGCCAGTAGTATCCTTCAACGGGGTGATTCACCCCTCCACTTT
>TRBJ1-5|TRBV4-3|17|NA|TRBD1
CASSQDVGQGQGQPQHF
TGCGCCAGCAGCCAAGATGTCGGACAGGGTCAAGGTCAGCCCCAGCATTTT
>TRBJ1-5|TRBV20-1|15|NA|NA
CSASKAAGPDQPQHF
TGCAGTGCTAGTAAGGCGGCGGGCCCCGATCAGCCCCAGCATTTT
>TRBJ2-1|TRBV12-3/TRBV12-4|13|NA|TRBD2
CASSRDYYNEQFF
TGTGCCAGCAGTAGGGACTACTACAATGAGCAGTTCTTC
>TRBJ2-2|TRBV6-5|14|NA|TRBD2
CATRLAGFTGELFF
TGTGCCACCCGACTAGCGGGGTTTACCGGGGAGCTGTTTTTT
>TRBJ1-4|TRBV3-1/TRBV3-2|13|NA|TRBD1
CASSHRDREKLFF
TGTGCCAGCAGCCACAGGGACAGGGAAAAACTGTTTTTT
>TRBJ1-2|TRBV7-9|14|NA|TRBD1
CASSLRTGGNGYTF
TGTGCCAGCAGCTTGAGGACAGGGGGCAATGGCTACACCTTC
>TRBJ1-2|TRBV5-1|13|once|NA
CASSLEEFYGYTF
TGCGCCAGCAGCTTGGAAGAGTTCTATGGCTACACCTTC
>TRBJ2-2|TRBV4-1|13|few|NA
CASSAVLTGELFF
TGCGCCAGCAGCGCAGTTTTAACCGGGGAGCTGTTTTTT
>TRBJ2-3|TRBV10-1|14|NA|NA
CATSRATTRDTQYF
TGCGCCACCTCCAGGGCCACGACACGAGATACGCAGTATTTT
>TRBJ2-7|TRBV23-1|19|NA|TRBD2
CASSLEGTSGRAIVHEQYF
TGCGCCAGCAGCCTTGAAGGGACTAGCGGGAGGGCCATCGTCCACGAGCAGTACTTC
>TRBJ2-7|TRBV5-1|15|NA|TRBD2
CASSPGASGTYEQYF
TGCGCCAGCAGCCCGGGGGCTAGCGGGACCTACGAGCAGTACTTC
>TRBJ1-1|TRBV3-1/TRBV3-2|16|NA|NA
CASSQVGGERGTEAFF
TGTGCCAGCAGCCAAGTAGGAGGGGAGCGAGGCACTGAAGCTTTCTTT
>TRBJ1-4|TRBV9|15|NA|NA
CASSVGTGVGEKLFF
TGTGCCAGCAGCGTAGGCACGGGGGTGGGAGAAAAACTGTTTTTT
>TRBJ1-2|TRBV27|16|few|NA
CASRLEGSPLNYGYTF
TGTGCCAGCCGTCTGGAGGGAAGTCCACTAAACTATGGCTACACCTTC
>TRBJ2-7|TRBV7-8|12|NA|NA
CASSPDAYEQYF
TGTGCCAGCAGCCCAGATGCCTACGAGCAGTACTTC
>TRBJ2-7|TRBV4-2|16|once|TRBD1
CASSQAAGTGSDEQYF
TGTGCCAGCAGCCAAGCTGCCGGGACAGGGAGCGACGAGCAGTACTTC
>TRBJ1-2|TRBV5-6|12|once|NA
CASSLFIRGYTF
TGTGCCAGCAGCTTATTTATCAGGGGCTACACCTTC
>TRBJ1-6|TRBV9|16|NA|TRBD1
CASSPGGLSYNSPLHF
TGTGCCAGCAGCCCAGGGGGCCTCTCCTATAATTCACCCCTCCACTTT
>TRBJ2-1|TRBV4-1|17|once|TRBD2
CASSRESYGGADNEQFF
TGCGCCAGCAGCCGGGAAAGCTACGGGGGGGCTGACAATGAGCAGTTCTTC
>TRBJ1-1|TRBV3-1/TRBV3-2|16|few|NA
CASSQDHGQTNTEAFF
TGTGCCAGCAGCCAAGATCACGGACAGACAAACACTGAAGCTTTCTTT
>TRBJ1-3|TRBV30|13|few|NA
CAWTGGKRNTIYF
TGTGCCTGGACTGGGGGGAAGCGAAACACCATATATTTT
>TRBJ1-5|TRBV5-1|14|NA|NA
CASSWGPAGQPQHF
TGCGCCAGCAGCTGGGGCCCAGCGGGACAGCCCCAGCATTTT
>TRBJ1-1|TRBV19|16|NA|TRBD1
CASRTGQGIMNTEAFF
TGTGCCAGTAGGACGGGACAGGGGATCATGAACACTGAAGCTTTCTTT
>TRBJ2-7|TRBV6-5|15|NA|TRBD1
CASSPRGQGVYEQYF
TGTGCCAGCAGCCCGAGGGGACAGGGGGTCTACGAGCAGTACTTC
>TRBJ1-3|TRBV28|14|NA|TRBD1
CASSFRQGAYTIYF
TGTGCCAGCAGTTTTCGACAGGGGGCATACACCATATATTTT
>TRBJ2-1|TRBV24-1|15|NA|NA
CATSDRDAYYNEQFF
TGTGCCACCAGTGATAGAGATGCCTACTACAATGAGCAGTTCTTC
>TRBJ1-1|TRBV7-6|15|NA|NA
CASSRRTEVGTEAFF
TGTGCCAGCAGCCGGCGGACAGAGGTGGGCACTGAAGCTTTCTTT
>TRBJ1-5|TRBV2|14|NA|NA
CASKWGDGNQPQHF
TGTGCCAGCAAATGGGGGGACGGAAATCAGCCCCAGCATTTT
>TRBJ2-2|TRBV27|14|once|NA
CASSQGTNTGELFF
TGTGCCAGCAGTCAGGGGACGAACACCGGGGAGCTGTTTTTT
>TRBJ1-2|TRBV5-1|16|NA|NA
CASSLDPPGTNYGYTF
TGCGCCAGCAGCTTGGACCCACCGGGAACTAACTATGGCTACACCTTC
>TRBJ2-7|TRBV15|15|NA|TRBD2
CATSKVAGGPYEQYF
TGTGCCACCAGCAAGGTAGCGGGAGGGCCTTACGAGCAGTACTTC
>TRBJ2-1|TRBV4-3|16|NA|TRBD2
CASSPRLAGVYNEQFF
TGCGCCAGCAGCCCGCGACTAGCGGGAGTGTACAATGAGCAGTTCTTC